The 19 T cell receptor beta chains reported below all come from one sample, sequenced in a study of lymphopenia after photon versus proton radiotherapy. Libraries were prepared by immunoSEQ multiplex PCR; TCRdb keeps only in-frame clonotypes and omits some of them. The repertoire holds about 24,000 clones, with roughly 82% as singletons. The source was peripheral blood, collected from a patient treated with proton-based radiotherapy. Receptors were obtained from a woman in her 70s with pancreatic cancer.

This chain joins TRBV28 and TRBJ1-2, with TRBD1 identical over 8 bases. Germline V gene lookup returns CDR1 MDHEN and CDR2 SYDVKM. This CDR3 has 14 amino acids. The V segment lost 3 bases and the J segment 7 bases; nucleotides outside the gene matches: 7. Written as DNA, the CDR3 is TGTGCCAGCAGTTTGGGACGGACAGGGACTGGCTACACCTTC. Its translation: CASSLGRTGTGYTF.

The chain uses TRBV5-8 and TRBJ1-3; D remains unclear. Trimming cost V 4 bases and J 0 bases, with 14 bases left between them. Germline V CDR1 and CDR2: SGHTS, YDEGEE. This CDR3 is built from 16 residues. CDR3 residues: CASSPRRIDSGNTIYF. CDR3 bases: TGTGCCAGCAGCCCAAGGAGAATAGACTCTGGAAACACCATATATTTT.

This sequence joins TRBV28 and TRBJ2-1; TRBD2 agrees at 8 bases. This CDR3 has 14 residues. V shed 6 bases and J 8 bases; nucleotides not matched to a gene: 9. The V gene's germline CDR1 is MDHEN and CDR2 SYDVKM. The CDR3 DNA sequence: TGTGCCAGCAGGGCTAGCGGGTTTATGGATGAGCAGTTCTTC. Amino acids: CASRASGFMDEQFF. The whole variable domain, remainder taken from reference TRBV28 and TRBJ2-1, is DVKVTQSSRYLVKRTGEKVFLECVQDMDHENMFWYRQDPGLGLRLIYFSYDVKMKEKGDIPEGYSVSREKKERFSLILESASTNQTSMYLCASRASGFMDEQFFGPGTRLTVL.

This clone was observed a single time. The V and J genes are TRBV28 and TRBJ1-2, with 8 nucleotides matching TRBD1. There are 13 residues in the CDR3. The germline V gene has CDR1 MDHEN and CDR2 SYDVKM. V lost 4 bases and J lost 4; bases outside the gene matches: 2. As DNA, the CDR3 is TGTGCCAGCAGTTGGACAGGGATCTATGGCTACACCTTC. It yields the protein CASSWTGIYGYTF.

V usage is TRBV5-1 and J usage is TRBJ2-1; D gene uncertain. Trimming took off 0 bases at V and 7 bases at J, with 8 bases between the two ends. Germline CDR1 reads SGHRS; CDR2 reads YFSETQ. The CDR3 sequence is 13 residues long. The CDR3: CASSLDMGNEQFF. CDR3 bases: TGCGCCAGCAGCTTGGATATGGGTAATGAGCAGTTCTTC.

This clone appeared a few times. The chain combines TRBV2 with TRBJ2-1; the match to TRBD1 covers 9 bases. The CDR3 consists of 14 residues. V lost 1 base and J lost 10; bases outside the gene matches: 5. CDR1 is SNHLY, CDR2 FYNNEI, per germline. CDR3 sequence (DNA): TGTGCCAGCAGTGAAGGTTTCGACAGGGGGGAGCAGTTCTTC. It encodes CASSEGFDRGEQFF.

The genes are TRBV5-1 and TRBJ2-1; TRBD1 aligns across 8 bases. CDR3 length: 15 residues. After removal of 0 bases from V and 4 bases from J, the junction contained 3 bases not matched to a gene. Per the germline V gene, CDR1 is SGHRS and CDR2 is YFSETQ. CDR3 DNA sequence: TGCGCCAGCAGCTTGGAGGACAGGGATTACAATGAGCAGTTCTTC. It codes for CASSLEDRDYNEQFF.

This chain joins TRBV27 and TRBJ1-5; no clear D gene. Looked up from germline, CDR1 is MNHEY and CDR2 is SMNVEV (reference sequence). V was pared by 3 bases and J by 2 bases, with 8 bases between. The CDR3 sequence is 14 residues long. The CDR3 nucleotides are TGTGCCAGCAGTTTTCGGGAAGGCAATCAGCCCCAGCATTTT. It translates to CASSFREGNQPQHF.

The V and J genes are TRBV7-2 and TRBJ2-1, with 14 positions matching TRBD2. The CDR3 sequence is 16 residues long. The V gene end was trimmed by 5 bases and the J gene end by 9 bases; junction bases not matched to a gene: 9. Germline V gene lookup returns CDR1 SGHTA and CDR2 FQGNSA. The chain's CDR3 is CASSLKTSGRAGEQFF. As DNA, the CDR3 is TGTGCCAGCAGCCTTAAGACTAGCGGGAGGGCAGGTGAGCAGTTCTTC.

The V call is TRBV27, the J call TRBJ1-1; perhaps TRBD1 as D (6 bases). V lost 3 bases, J lost 2 bases, and 13 bases lay in between. Germline-derived CDR1 and CDR2 are MNHEY and SMNVEV (reference sequence). This CDR3 is 15 amino acids long. The chain's CDR3 is CASSFNPGANTEAFF. The CDR3 bases are TGTGCCAGCAGTTTTAATCCAGGGGCTAACACTGAAGCTTTCTTT.

This rearrangement joins TRBV28 to TRBJ1-2, with 7 bases fitting TRBD1. In germline, CDR1 is MDHEN, CDR2 SYDVKM. The CDR3 is 16 amino acids. The junction had 12 bases not matched to a gene; V was cut back by 7 bases and J by 1 base. Written as DNA, the CDR3 is TGTGCCAGCAATACGGGGACAGAAATAAGTAACTATGGCTACACCTTC. Protein product: CASNTGTEISNYGYTF.

V and J are TRBV7-2 and TRBJ1-5, with 7 bases identical to TRBD1. The CDR3 spans 16 residues. V gave up 2 bases and J gave up 2 bases; unmatched junction bases: 6. Germline V gene data show CDR1 as SGHTA and CDR2 as FQGNSA. The CDR3 nucleotides read TGTGCCAGCAGCTTATTAGGGGGCCGTGGCAATCAGCCCCAGCATTTT. Protein: CASSLLGGRGNQPQHF.

This sequence joins TRBV6-5 and TRBJ1-6, with no clear D. Per germline, CDR1 MNHEY and CDR2 SVGAGI. The CDR3 sequence is 13 residues long. V was clipped by 2 bases and J by 9 bases, with 8 bases between them. Here the CDR3 reads CASSYGGPSPLHF. The CDR3 DNA sequence: TGTGCCAGCAGTTACGGAGGGCCTTCACCCCTCCACTTT.

The chain has TRBV20-1 and TRBJ2-5, with D possibly TRBD2 on 5 matching bases. Trimming pared 6 bases from V and 7 bases from J, leaving 12 bases between. The CDR3 totals 11 residues. CDR1 is DFQATT, CDR2 SNEGSKA, per germline (reference sequence). CDR3 nucleotides: TGCAGTGCGTCTGCGGGTGGGACCCAGTACTTC. This translates into CSASAGGTQYF.

This chain links TRBV13 with TRBJ2-7; D is ambiguous. Germline V gene lookup returns CDR1 PRHDT and CDR2 FYEKMQ (reference sequence). The ends were cut back, 0 bases at V and 4 bases at J, with 19 bases in the middle. The length of the CDR3 is 17 residues. The CDR3 nucleotides are TGTGCCAGCAGCTTAGGAGTTCTCGACACCTCTCGGTACGAGCAGTACTTC. Translation: CASSLGVLDTSRYEQYF.

This clone was counted a single time. The V and J genes are TRBV6-5 and TRBJ2-7; TRBD2 might be the D (6 bases). CDR3 size: 16 residues. The V and J ends lost 0 bases and 3 bases respectively, with 15 bases between them. Looked up from germline, CDR1 is MNHEY and CDR2 is SVGAGI. The CDR3 coding sequence is TGTGCCAGCAGTTACTCGGGGCGGGACTCGGGCTACGAGCAGTACTTC. This translates into CASSYSGRDSGYEQYF.

This chain connects TRBV5-6 to TRBJ1-2, with TRBD1 as a possible D gene (6 bases). The CDR3 covers 16 residues. Trimming shortened V by 4 bases and J by 4 bases, and 20 bases separated the two germline ends. Germline V gives CDR1 SGHDT, CDR2 YYEEEE. CDR3: CASSPGPNRASYGYTF. CDR3 nucleotide sequence: TGTGCCAGCAGCCCGGGTCCGAACAGGGCAAGCTATGGCTACACCTTC.

This clone came up a few times. The chain has TRBV5-1 and TRBJ1-6; D remains unclear. The V end was cut by 4 bases, the J end by 7 bases, with 12 bases between. The CDR3 sequence is 14 residues long. CDR1 and CDR2 (germline): SGHRS, YFSETQ. Here the CDR3 DNA reads TGCGCCAGCAGCCGGGCCGGGGTCAATTCACCCCTCCACTTT. This codes for CASSRAGVNSPLHF.

This clone was counted a few times. The genes are TRBV19 and TRBJ1-3; D gene ambiguous. The length of the CDR3 is 17 residues. The germline V gene has CDR1 LNHDA and CDR2 SQIVND (reference sequence). V was cut by 4 bases and J by 3 bases, with 19 bases left in between. The CDR3 nucleotides are TGTGCCAGTAGTAAATACACCGAGGGCGCTGTTGGAAACACCATATATTTT. Its translation is CASSKYTEGAVGNTIYF.